These 24 T cell receptor beta chains were all obtained from the same sample, sequenced in a study of blood T cell repertoires in COVID-19. Assay: immunoSEQ multiplex PCR; the TCRdb copy retains only in-frame clones and omits some. The sample lists some 170,000 clones; more than 60% were seen once. What was sequenced was peripheral blood. The receptors come from a man aged 55 to 70 with acute or convalescent COVID-19.

The chain combines TRBV27 with TRBJ2-3, with D tentatively TRBD2 (6 bases). The germline V gene has CDR1 MNHEY and CDR2 SMNVEV (reference sequence). V lost 3 bases to trimming and J lost 2 bases, with 9 bases between them. The CDR3 runs 14 residues. CDR3 DNA: TGTGCCAGCAGTTTGGACTACTCCACAGATACGCAGTATTTT. It encodes CASSLDYSTDTQYF.

The rearrangement uses TRBV5-1 and TRBJ1-1; TRBD1 is a possible D gene (6 bases). The CDR3 length is 15 residues. The V and J ends lost 7 bases and 4 bases respectively, with 20 bases between them. Per the germline V gene, CDR1 is SGHRS and CDR2 is YFSETQ. CDR3 amino acids: CASRLGAGRGTEAFF. The CDR3 DNA is TGCGCCAGCCGATTGGGGGCGGGGCGCGGCACTGAAGCTTTCTTT. Full variable domain (missing parts from reference TRBV5-1 and TRBJ1-1): KAGVTQTPRYLIKTRGQQVTLSCSPISGHRSVSWYQQTPGQGLQFLFEYFSETQRNKGNFPGRFSGRQFSNSRSEMNVSTLELGDSALYLCASRLGAGRGTEAFFGQGTRLTVV.

This clone was counted once. The rearrangement links TRBV2 to TRBJ2-6; TRBD2 agrees at 9 bases. The CDR3 spans 16 residues. With 6 bases clipped from V and 0 bases from J, the junction kept 3 bases outside the gene matches. Germline V gene data show CDR1 as SNHLY and CDR2 as FYNNEI. The CDR3 sequence: CASRAGGDSGANVLTF. The DNA of the CDR3 is TGTGCCAGCAGGGCGGGAGGGGACTCTGGGGCCAACGTCCTGACTTTC.

This clone was seen a handful of times. V and J are TRBV2 and TRBJ1-4; D unclear. The CDR3 runs 17 residues. Germline-derived CDR1 and CDR2 are SNHLY and FYNNEI. V was trimmed by 7 bases and J by 3 bases, leaving 21 bases between them. The CDR3 nucleotides read TGTGCCAGCAAAAGGACGGGAGAATTATCTCCTAATGAAAAACTGTTTTTT. It is translated as CASKRTGELSPNEKLFF.

In DNA form, the CDR3 reads TGTGCCATCAGTACACAGATGGTGGACACTGAAGCTTTCTTT. Its protein is CAISTQMVDTEAFF. The chain couples TRBV10-3 to TRBJ1-1; no clear D. Trimming pared 5 bases from V and 3 bases from J, leaving 13 bases between. The CDR3 contains 14 residues. The germline V gene encodes CDR1 ENHRY and CDR2 SYGVKD.

The V gene is TRBV12-5, the J gene TRBJ2-1; D might be TRBD2 (5 bases). Germline lookup yields CDR1 LGHNT and CDR2 FRNRAP. With 0 bases removed from V and 0 bases from J, the gap between germline ends came to 6 bases. CDR3 size: 15 residues. CDR3 protein: CASGLVGSSYNEQFF. DNA for the CDR3: TGTGCTAGTGGTTTGGTAGGGAGCTCCTACAATGAGCAGTTCTTC.

This clone is a singleton in its sample. This chain connects TRBV19 to TRBJ2-1; 9 bases match TRBD1. CDR3 length equals 15 residues. From germline, CDR1 is LNHDA and CDR2 SQIVND (reference sequence). J was trimmed by 5 bases and V by 1 base; bases with no gene match: 3. Here the CDR3 reads CASSIVDRGNNEQFF. DNA of the CDR3: TGTGCCAGTAGTATAGTCGACAGGGGGAACAATGAGCAGTTCTTC.

The chain joins TRBV27 to TRBJ2-7; D unresolved. CDR1 is MNHEY, CDR2 SMNVEV, per germline (reference sequence). The CDR3 covers 13 residues. The V and J ends lost 4 bases and 0 bases respectively, with 7 bases between them. The CDR3, as DNA: TGTGCCAGCAGTTGGAGTCTCTCCTACGAGCAGTACTTC. This sequence encodes CASSWSLSYEQYF.

V usage is TRBV3-1 (or the pseudogene TRBV3-2) and J usage is TRBJ1-1, with D perhaps matching TRBD1 (5 bases). The CDR3 is 13 residues long. Between the trimmed V and J ends, which lost 4 bases and 1 base, there was a span of 7 bases. Germline loops: CDR1 LGHDT, CDR2 YNNKEL (reference sequence). The CDR3 sequence: CASSRQSNTEAFF. CDR3 bases: TGTGCCAGCAGCCGACAGTCGAACACTGAAGCTTTCTTT.

The genes are TRBV4-2 and TRBJ2-7, with 7 bases fitting TRBD2. V shed 0 bases, J shed 0 bases, and the junction held 8 bases outside the gene matches. CDR1 is LGHNA and CDR2 is YNFKEQ in the germline V gene. This CDR3 has 17 amino acids. In DNA form, the CDR3 reads TGTGCCAGCAGCCAAGATATTCGAGGCGGGAGCTCCTACGAGCAGTACTTC. As protein: CASSQDIRGGSSYEQYF.

Comment on this clone: Other DNA sequences of this sample code for an identical CDR3. The chain recombines TRBV27 with TRBJ2-1; unclear D gene. Deletions cut 5 bases from V and 2 bases from J, with 10 bases between. This CDR3 contains 14 residues. Per germline, CDR1 MNHEY and CDR2 SMNVEV (reference sequence). The CDR3 DNA sequence: TGTGCCAGCAGTCCGGGTACTCCCTACAATGAGCAGTTCTTC. Its translation is CASSPGTPYNEQFF.

The chain has TRBV24-1 and TRBJ2-1; 10 nucleotides agree with TRBD2. The V segment lost 6 bases and the J segment 7 bases; nucleotides outside the gene matches: 2. This CDR3 has 13 amino acids. The germline V gene encodes CDR1 KGHDR and CDR2 SFDVKD. The CDR3 nucleotides are TGTGCCACCAGTAGCGGGGGGGTTAATGAGCAGTTCTTC. This sequence encodes CATSSGGVNEQFF.

CDR3 in amino acids: CASSIGSRQPQHF. In nucleotides, the CDR3 is TGTGCCAGTAGTATAGGGTCGCGACAGCCCCAGCATTTT. The chain recombines TRBV19 with TRBJ1-5; D is uncertain. Germline values: CDR1 LNHDA, CDR2 SQIVND (reference sequence). CDR3 length equals 13 residues. V lost 1 base and J 7 bases, leaving 8 bases between the germline ends. Filled out from reference TRBV19 and TRBJ1-5, the complete variable domain reads DGGITQSPKYLFRKEGQNVTLSCEQNLNHDAMYWYRQDPGQGLRLIYYSQIVNDFQKGDIAEGYSVSREKKESFPLTVTSAQKNPTAFYLCASSIGSRQPQHFGDGTRLSIL.

This chain links TRBV12-5 with TRBJ2-7, with D tentatively TRBD1 (6 bases). Germline assignment: CDR1 LGHNT and CDR2 FRNRAP. The CDR3 runs to 13 residues. V dropped 8 bases and J dropped 0 bases, with 11 bases sitting between them. Here the CDR3 reads CASLRDNSYEQYF. CDR3 coding DNA: TGTGCTAGTCTCCGGGACAACTCCTACGAGCAGTACTTC.

This clone was counted once. J is TRBJ2-5 and V is TRBV7-2; D may be TRBD2 (7 bases). Germline assignment: CDR1 SGHTA and CDR2 FQGNSA. CDR3 length: 15 residues. V was clipped by 2 bases and J by 5 bases, with 15 bases between them. The CDR3 coding sequence is TGTGCCAGCAGCTTATACGGGGGGCCGGACGAGACCCAGTACTTC. It yields the protein CASSLYGGPDETQYF.

The rearrangement joins TRBV4-1 to TRBJ1-5; unclear D gene. The ends were cut back, 1 base at V and 0 bases at J, with 7 bases in the middle. CDR1 is MGHRA, CDR2 YSYEKL, per germline. The CDR3 contains 15 residues. DNA of the CDR3: TGCGCCAGCAGCCAAGTAAGCCTTAGCAATCAGCCCCAGCATTTT. Translating it yields CASSQVSLSNQPQHF.

The rearrangement uses TRBV30 and TRBJ2-1; possibly TRBD1 for D (5 bases). The CDR3 totals 13 residues. CDR1 and CDR2 (germline): GTSNPN, SVGIG (reference sequence). Trimming left V 3 bases short and J 15 bases short, with 21 bases between. In DNA form, the CDR3 reads TGTGCCTGGAGCCCATCGAACAGGAGAAATTGGTTCTTC. This sequence encodes CAWSPSNRRNWFF.

V gene TRBV3-1 (or the pseudogene TRBV3-2) combines with J gene TRBJ2-1, with a possible D match to TRBD1 (5 bases). The ends were cut back, 4 bases at V and 8 bases at J, with 12 bases in the middle. Germline lookup yields CDR1 LGHDT and CDR2 YNNKEL (reference sequence). The CDR3 sequence is 13 residues long. The CDR3 DNA is TGTGCCAGCAGCCCGGATCCAGGGTATGAGCAGTTCTTC. Amino acid sequence: CASSPDPGYEQFF.

Only a few counts were recorded for this clone. This rearrangement joins TRBV2 to TRBJ1-2, with D tentatively TRBD1 (6 bases). The length of the CDR3 is 12 residues. Per the germline V gene, CDR1 is SNHLY and CDR2 is FYNNEI. Trimming cost V 9 bases and J 5 bases, with 13 bases left between them. This chain's CDR3 is CASGRGLYGYTF. Written as DNA, the CDR3 is TGTGCCAGTGGTAGGGGGTTGTATGGCTACACCTTC.

The chain links TRBV3-1 (or the pseudogene TRBV3-2) to TRBJ2-7; D possibly corresponds to TRBD1 (6 bases). The CDR3 spans 16 residues. The germline gives CDR1 LGHDT, CDR2 YNNKEL (reference sequence). Between the trimmed V and J ends, which lost 4 bases and 2 bases, there was a span of 18 bases. The CDR3 region has the DNA TGTGCCAGCAGCCCGGGACACTCCCTCGGGACCTACGAGCAGTACTTC. It is translated as CASSPGHSLGTYEQYF.

This clone was detected only a few times. The V gene is TRBV6-5, the J gene TRBJ1-5; D gene unclear. The CDR3 covers 15 residues. Germline-derived CDR1 and CDR2 are MNHEY and SVGAGI. The V end lost 0 bases, the J end lost 0 bases, and 6 bases lay between the germline ends. CDR3 DNA sequence: TGTGCCAGCAGTTACTCGATCAGTAGCAATCAGCCCCAGCATTTT. It yields the protein CASSYSISSNQPQHF.

This sequence joins TRBV7-3 and TRBJ1-4, with D tentatively TRBD1 (5 bases). V was clipped by 2 bases and J by 2 bases, with 9 bases between them. The CDR3 has 15 amino acids. Germline V lookup: CDR1 SGHTA, CDR2 FQGTGA. The CDR3 region is CASSLWGGTNEKLFF. Here the CDR3 DNA reads TGTGCCAGCAGCTTATGGGGGGGTACTAATGAAAAACTGTTTTTT.

The chain joins TRBV11-3 to TRBJ2-3, with 8 bases lining up with TRBD2. Germline-derived CDR1 and CDR2 are SGHNT and YENEEA. The CDR3 runs to 15 residues. J lost 1 base, V lost 3 bases, and 3 bases had no gene match. CDR3 in amino acids: CASSLERGRTDTQYF. The CDR3 region has the DNA TGTGCCAGCAGCTTGGAGCGGGGGCGCACAGATACGCAGTATTTT. The whole variable domain, remainder taken from reference TRBV11-3 and TRBJ2-3, is EAGVVQSPRYKIIEKKQPVAFWCNPISGHNTLYWYLQNLGQGPELLIRYENEEAVDDSQLPKDRFSAERLKGVDSTLKIQPAELGDSAVYLCASSLERGRTDTQYFGPGTRLTVL.

This clone was observed a single time. The chain employs TRBV11-2 and TRBJ1-1; a weak D match, TRBD1 (6 bases). Germline CDR1 SGHAT, CDR2 FQNNGV. Trimming stripped 6 bases from V and 0 bases from J, with 11 bases between. The CDR3 sequence is 14 residues long. As DNA, the CDR3 is TGTGCCAGCAGAATGGACAGAGTGAACACTGAAGCTTTCTTT. Translated: CASRMDRVNTEAFF. Full variable domain (rest looked up from reference TRBV11-2 and TRBJ1-1): EAGVAQSPRYKIIEKRQSVAFWCNPISGHATLYWYQQILGQGPKLLIQFQNNGVVDDSQLPKDRFSAERLKGVDSTLKIQPAKLEDSAVYLCASRMDRVNTEAFFGQGTRLTVV.